This TCR beta chain was recovered during a study of cytomegalovirus exposure and HLA in healthy donors. Researchers ran the PCR with 60 Vbeta and 13 Jbeta primers. Here immunoSEQ multiplex PCR was the method, and the copy in TCRdb shows in-frame clones only, minus some. This table has around 95,000 clones, just under 80% appearing once. Unmatched junction bases numbered 4, after V lost 5 bases and J lost 4 bases. Looked up from germline, CDR1 is ENHRY and CDR2 is SYGVKD. This CDR3 is built from 16 residues. The chain uses TRBV10-3 and TRBJ2-1; TRBD2 aligns across 14 bases. This TCR was sampled from a woman aged 40 to 55 in good health and CMV-seropositive. The sequencing input was PBMCs. The CDR3 loop reads CAISRTSGRQYNEQFF. The DNA of the CDR3 is TGTGCCATCAGTCGGACTAGCGGGAGGCAATACAATGAGCAGTTCTTC.